This entry is about one TCR beta chain. The target antigen is unknown. The CDR3 runs 15 residues. Germline CDR1 and CDR2: SGHTA and FQGNSA. V lost 1 base to trimming and J lost 4 bases, with 13 bases between them. Some clones are missing from TCRdb's copy, which holds only in-frame ones; the method was immunoSEQ multiplex PCR. The data hold 120,000 to 150,000 clones, with approximately 88% observed a single time. The sample is drawn from a study of T cell responses to AZD1222 COVID-19 vaccine. Whole-study findings and limits: Two doses of AZD1222 preceded a rise in Spike-specific TCR breadth and depth. After the peak T cell response, and only then, were repertoires sampled. Donors skewed white British and female; clonal diversity was possibly underestimated. Unmutated variant regions reportedly attract nearly half of all spike-specific TCRs.

This specimen was peripheral blood, taken on day 0 of AZD1222 vaccination. This chain connects TRBV7-2 to TRBJ2-5; tentative D call: TRBD1 (5 bases). The TCR originated in an adult in good health. Here the CDR3 reads CASSLGGLSRETQYF. CDR3 sequence (DNA): TGTGCCAGCAGCTTAGGGGGCCTCAGTCGAGAGACCCAGTACTTC.